These 24 T cell receptor beta chains came from one sample sequenced in a study of T-cell reconstitution after alpha-beta-depleted transplantation in children. As it was prepared, the TCRbeta library received unique molecular identifiers. TCRdb analysed the PCR reads with MiXCR anew, one entry per CDR3 protein. The data show about 72,000 distinct CDR3 sequences, 6% to 8.5% seen once. The starting material was PBMCs from the stem cell graft donor, obtained from the stem cell graft. Source of these receptors: a human donor who donated a stem cell graft to a child with acute lymphoblastic leukemia.

In this sample, this clonotype turned up many times. This chain uses TRBV29-1 with TRBJ2-1; a weak D match, TRBD1 (7 bases). Trimming stripped 7 bases from V and 3 bases from J, with 16 bases between. This CDR3 is built from 14 residues. Germline V CDR1 and CDR2: SQVTM, ANQGSEA. The CDR3 loop is CSGSSGGFYNEQFF. The CDR3 nucleotides are TGCAGCGGATCCTCAGGGGGGTTCTACAATGAGCAGTTCTTC.

This clonotype was picked up many times. The rearrangement links TRBV10-3 to TRBJ2-7, with D possibly matching TRBD2 (6 bases). This CDR3 region has 15 residues. Germline CDR1 reads ENHRY; CDR2 reads SYGVKD. The CDR3 spells CAAAGTLVEGYEQYF. DNA of the CDR3: TGTGCTGCCGCGGGGACCTTGGTAGAGGGCTACGAGCAGTACTTC.

This clonotype was found many times. This chain uses TRBV14 with TRBJ2-2, with D uncertain. V gave up 3 bases and J gave up 5 bases, with 4 bases separating them. The CDR3 sequence is 12 residues long. CDR1 SGHDN and CDR2 FVKESK come from the germline V gene. The CDR3 protein is CASSHPTGELFF. In DNA, the CDR3 is TGTGCCAGCAGCCACCCGACCGGGGAGCTGTTTTTT.

Comment on this clonotype: The germline gene is not matched at one end of the junction; a read error may be the cause. The CDR3 sequence: CASSKLAGGYNEHFF. CDR3 DNA: TGTGCCAGCTCGAAACTAGCGGGAGGCTACAATGAGCATTTCTTC. J is TRBJ2-1 and V is TRBV6-4; TRBD2 agrees at 12 bases. Germline assignment: CDR1 MRHNA and CDR2 SNTAGT. The CDR3 extends over 15 amino acids.

This clonotype was detected many times. V and J are TRBV2 and TRBJ2-6; D gene uncertain. Germline assignment: CDR1 SNHLY and CDR2 FYNNEI. Trimming cost V 2 bases and J 0 bases, with 2 bases left between them. The CDR3 contains 14 residues. CDR3 sequence: CASSELSGANVLTF. DNA for the CDR3: TGTGCCAGCAGTGAACTCTCTGGGGCCAACGTCCTGACTTTC.

The chain links TRBV6-1 to TRBJ1-2; D is unresolved. V was shortened by 8 bases and J by 4 bases, with 20 bases between the two germline ends. The CDR3 extends over 15 amino acids. CDR1 is MNHNS and CDR2 is SASEGT in the germline V gene. This CDR3 is CASEEVGTRVYGYTF. DNA of the CDR3: TGTGCCAGCGAAGAAGTGGGAACACGGGTCTATGGCTACACCTTC.

This clonotype was counted a few times. V is TRBV20-1 and J is TRBJ1-6, with D tentatively TRBD1 (5 bases). Trimming took 7 bases from V and 9 from J, leaving 19 bases between them. CDR1 and CDR2 from the germline V gene are DFQATT and SNEGSKA (reference sequence). This CDR3 has 14 amino acids. CDR3 in DNA: TGCAGTGTCACGACGGGGGGACGTAGTTCACCCCTCCACTTT. Its translation is CSVTTGGRSSPLHF.

V gene TRBV2 combines with J gene TRBJ1-2; D is ambiguous. CDR1 is SNHLY and CDR2 is FYNNEI in the germline V gene. V lost 6 bases, J lost 5 bases, and 16 bases lay in between. This CDR3 has 14 amino acids. The CDR3 is CASSDTNWGYGYTF. CDR3 DNA sequence: TGTGCCAGCAGCGACACGAACTGGGGATATGGCTACACCTTC.

This clonotype was seen many times. The chain employs TRBV7-9 and TRBJ1-2; D perhaps matches TRBD1 (6 bases). This CDR3 spans 14 amino acids. CDR1 SEHNR and CDR2 FQNEAQ come from the germline V gene (reference sequence). V lost 1 base and J 5 bases, leaving 11 bases between the germline ends. In nucleotides, the CDR3 is TGTGCCAGCAGCTTAGTGTCAGGGGAATATGGCTACACCTTC. It codes for CASSLVSGEYGYTF.

This clonotype was found a few times. This may be a read error: a much more frequent sequence differs by one nucleotide. The chain employs TRBV12-3 or TRBV12-4 and TRBJ1-2; 9 nucleotides line up with TRBD1. The CDR3 runs 19 residues. The CDR3, as DNA: TGTGCCCGCAGTTTACGCCCTCCCAGCCCTCCGGGACAGGGTTATGGCTACACCTTC. The encoded protein is CARSLRPPSPPGQGYGYTF.

A few counts support this clonotype. This chain links TRBV7-3 with TRBJ2-1; 9 nucleotides align to TRBD2. The CDR3 sequence is 14 residues long. CDR1 is SGHTA, CDR2 FQGTGA, per germline. With V trimmed by 5 bases and J by 4 bases, 3 bases remained unmatched. CDR3 in amino acids: CASSPSGGYNEQFF. The CDR3 DNA reads as TGTGCCAGCAGCCCAAGCGGGGGGTACAATGAGCAGTTCTTC.

In its sample, this clonotype was seen many times. This chain uses TRBV2 with TRBJ2-1, with D hard to call. Trimming pared 4 bases from V and 5 bases from J, leaving 12 bases between. Germline V CDR1 and CDR2: SNHLY, FYNNEI. CDR3 size: 14 residues. The CDR3 loop reads CASSVAVFDNEQFF. CDR3 sequence (DNA): TGTGCCAGCAGTGTTGCGGTTTTCGACAATGAGCAGTTCTTC.

This clonotype appeared a few times. The rearrangement uses TRBV28 and TRBJ2-7, with TRBD1 as a possible D gene (5 bases). Germline values: CDR1 MDHEN, CDR2 SYDVKM. The CDR3 has 14 amino acids. Trimming took 6 bases from V and 0 from J, leaving 12 bases between them. CDR3 coding DNA: TGTGCCAGCAGGAGACAGCTCACCTCCTACGAGCAGTACTTC. Its translation: CASRRQLTSYEQYF.

In its sample, this clonotype was seen many times. A much larger clone differs by one base, so this may be a read error. The V call is TRBV5-4, the J call TRBJ2-1; unclear D gene. V was shortened by 2 bases and J by 4 bases, with 1 base between the two germline ends. This CDR3 spans 11 amino acids. Germline V gene sequence: CDR1 SGHNT, CDR2 YYREEE (reference sequence). CDR3 nucleotides: TGTGCCAGCAGCTTTTACAATGAGCAGTTCTTC. Translating gives CASSFYNEQFF. The full variable domain, with the rest looked up from reference TRBV5-4 and TRBJ2-1, is ETGVTQSPTHLIKTRGQQVTLRCSSQSGHNTVSWYQQALGQGPQFIFQYYREEENGRGNFPPRFSGLQFPNYSSELNVNALELDDSALYLCASSFYNEQFFGPGTRLTVL.

Many counts were recorded for this clonotype. V is TRBV7-9 and J is TRBJ2-3; no clear D gene. Germline CDR1 SEHNR, CDR2 FQNEAQ (reference sequence). The CDR3 length is 15 residues. The V end lost 5 bases, the J end lost 0 bases, and 12 bases lay between the germline ends. The CDR3 DNA is TGTGCCAGCAGCAACCCTTTGGGGAGCACAGATACGCAGTATTTT. Protein: CASSNPLGSTDTQYF. Looking up the rest from reference TRBV7-9 and TRBJ2-3 gives the full variable domain: DTGVSQNPRHKITKRGQNVTFRCDPISEHNRLYWYRQTLGQGPEFLTYFQNEAQLEKSRLLSDRFSAERPKGSFSTLEIQRTEQGDSAMYLCASSNPLGSTDTQYFGPGTRLTVL.

There are many counts of this clonotype. The V call is TRBV5-1, the J call TRBJ1-1; D call uncertain. The germline V gene has CDR1 SGHRS and CDR2 YFSETQ. This CDR3 has 14 residues. The ends were cut back, 4 bases at V and 0 bases at J, with 10 bases in the middle. CDR3 residues: CASSNGILNTEAFF. DNA of the CDR3: TGCGCCAGCAGCAACGGGATTCTGAACACTGAAGCTTTCTTT.

This clonotype was seen at least ten times. The V and J genes are TRBV28 and TRBJ1-2; possibly TRBD1 for D (5 bases). Trimming took off 4 bases at V and 2 bases at J, with 8 bases between the two ends. Per the germline V gene, CDR1 is MDHEN and CDR2 is SYDVKM. The CDR3 is 13 amino acids. Written as DNA, the CDR3 is TGTGCCAGCAGTTATGACAGAAACTATGGCTACACCTTC. Translating it yields CASSYDRNYGYTF.

This clonotype was counted at least ten times. The chain uses TRBV20-1 and TRBJ2-4, with 7 bases fitting TRBD1. CDR3 length equals 14 residues. CDR1 is DFQATT and CDR2 is SNEGSKA in the germline V gene (reference sequence). After removal of 6 bases from V and 4 bases from J, the junction contained 9 bases not matched to a gene. The CDR3 DNA is TGCAGTGCCCCGACTACGACAGGGAAAAACATTCAGTACTTC. Translated, it gives CSAPTTTGKNIQYF.

This clonotype was recorded many times. The chain couples TRBV14 to TRBJ2-2; D gene unclear. CDR3 length equals 13 residues. CDR1 and CDR2 (germline): SGHDN, FVKESK. V lost 2 bases, J lost 1 base, and 2 bases lay in between. The CDR3 sequence is CASSQKNTGELFF. The CDR3 DNA sequence: TGTGCCAGCAGCCAAAAGAACACCGGGGAGCTGTTTTTT.

This clonotype occurred many times. This chain connects TRBV2 to TRBJ1-5, with D unresolved. Trimming left V 8 bases short and J 4 bases short, with 12 bases between. The germline V gene encodes CDR1 SNHLY and CDR2 FYNNEI. The CDR3 is made up of 13 amino acids. As DNA, the CDR3 is TGTGCCAGCTTGGGGAACCCAAATCAGCCCCAGCATTTT. Translated: CASLGNPNQPQHF.

The sample holds many counts of this clonotype. The CDR3 DNA reads TGCGCCAGCAGCTCGACCGGGACAGGGAACACTGAAGCTTTCTTT. Amino acids: CASSSTGTGNTEAFF. V and J are TRBV5-1 and TRBJ1-1; 8 nucleotides line up with TRBD1. Trimming at V came to 3 bases and at J to 1 base, leaving 5 bases not matched to a gene. Germline CDR1 is SGHRS and CDR2 is YFSETQ. The CDR3 contains 15 residues.

This clonotype was counted many times. The chain employs TRBV6-5 and TRBJ2-7; 7 nucleotides align to TRBD1. CDR3 length: 14 amino acids. The J segment lost 3 bases and the V segment lost 6 bases, leaving 8 bases of the junction unmatched. Germline lookup yields CDR1 MNHEY and CDR2 SVGAGI. The CDR3 loop reads CASSSGTVVYEQYF. CDR3 nucleotides: TGTGCCAGCAGCTCCGGGACAGTTGTCTACGAGCAGTACTTC.

By sample fraction, this clonotype is large. The chain couples TRBV7-9 to TRBJ2-3, with TRBD2 identical over 8 bases. CDR1 and CDR2 from the germline V gene are SEHNR and FQNEAQ (reference sequence). With 5 bases clipped from V and 5 bases from J, the junction kept 9 bases outside the gene matches. CDR3 length: 15 residues. The chain's CDR3 is CASSVSGGARDTQYF. The CDR3 DNA sequence: TGTGCCAGCAGCGTCTCCGGGGGGGCCAGAGATACGCAGTATTTT.

In this sample, this clonotype turned up many times. The genes are TRBV11-2 and TRBJ2-5; D is ambiguous. This CDR3 comprises 13 residues. V was trimmed by 2 bases and J by 5 bases, leaving 9 bases between them. Germline CDR1 and CDR2: SGHAT and FQNNGV. DNA of the CDR3: TGTGCCAGCAGCTTATGGGGTGCGGAGACCCAGTACTTC. As protein: CASSLWGAETQYF.